These 9 T cell receptor beta chains share one sample of origin, sequenced in a study of blood T cell repertoires in COVID-19 (dated by TCRdb to the early 2020s). Libraries came from the immunoSEQ multiplex PCR assay. TCRdb obtained this table from immuneACCESS and retained in-frame rearrangements with V and J assigned. These tables miss some clones; where compared with another copy, unresolved V genes account for less than half of the shortfall, and the remainder is unexplained. This sample gives 65,000 or so clones in total; 87% of them show up just once. About a tenth of the sample goes to the ten largest clones. The sample consisted of peripheral blood. These receptors all stem from a human donor with acute or convalescent COVID-19. The donor label of this sample is uncertain.

The chain recombines TRBV10-3 with TRBJ2-1; TRBD2 matches 7 bases. Germline CDR1 and CDR2: ENHRY and SYGVKD. The CDR3 has 13 residues. V lost 11 bases and J lost 8; bases outside the gene matches: 12. The CDR3: CASGDYLVDEQFF. The CDR3 DNA reads as TGTGCCTCGGGGGACTACCTCGTCGATGAGCAGTTCTTC.

CDR3 coding DNA: TGTGCCAGCAGCTTAATAGCTAGCGGAACCTACGAGCAGTACTTC. It codes for CASSLIASGTYEQYF. V gene TRBV7-9 combines with J gene TRBJ2-7; 7 nucleotides agree with TRBD2. This CDR3 is built from 15 residues. J was trimmed by 2 bases and V by 2 bases; bases with no gene match: 6. Looked up from germline, CDR1 is SEHNR and CDR2 is FQNEAQ (reference sequence).

The V gene is TRBV6-4, the J gene TRBJ2-7, with TRBD1 as a possible D gene (6 bases). Germline V CDR1 and CDR2: MRHNA, SNTAGT. The CDR3 is 13 amino acids. With 7 bases removed from V and 3 bases from J, the gap between germline ends came to 13 bases. The CDR3 sequence is CASTIGQNYEQYF. CDR3 coding DNA: TGTGCCAGCACTATAGGACAGAACTACGAGCAGTACTTC.

This clone was picked up a small number of times. In DNA form, the CDR3 reads TGTGCCAGCTCACCAGGTGCGGGAGCCCATGAGCAGTTCTTC. Its translation: CASSPGAGAHEQFF. The chain employs TRBV18 and TRBJ2-1, with 7 bases identical to TRBD2. Looked up from germline, CDR1 is KGHSH and CDR2 is LQKENI. The V and J ends lost 2 bases and 8 bases, in that order; junction bases with no gene match: 6. The CDR3 consists of 14 residues. The full variable domain, its missing parts supplied by reference TRBV18 and TRBJ2-1, is NAGVMQNPRHLVRRRGQEARLRCSPMKGHSHVYWYRQLPEEGLKFMVYLQKENIIDESGMPKERFSAEFPKEGPSILRIQQVVRGDSAAYFCASSPGAGAHEQFFGPGTRLTVL.

V usage is TRBV4-1 and J usage is TRBJ1-2; TRBD1 is a possible D gene (5 bases). There are 16 residues in the CDR3. The germline CDR1 and CDR2 sequences are MGHRA and YSYEKL. V shed 4 bases and J shed 6 bases, with 21 bases lying between them. The CDR3 bases are TGCGCCAGCAGCCCTCTAGAGACAGACCACTGGGATGGCTACACCTTC. This sequence encodes CASSPLETDHWDGYTF.

The V and J genes are TRBV7-8 and TRBJ2-5; no firm D call. The V gene's germline CDR1 is SGHVS and CDR2 FQNEAQ. Trimming removed 5 bases at V and 5 bases at J, with 12 bases between. CDR3 length: 13 amino acids. The DNA for the CDR3 is TGTGCCAGCAGCCCTGTAGTATCGGAGACCCAGTACTTC. This translates into CASSPVVSETQYF.

This chain connects TRBV7-2 to TRBJ1-4; 8 nucleotides line up with TRBD1. The CDR3 length is 16 residues. Trimming removed 6 bases from V and 10 bases from J; junction bases left unmatched: 16. CDR1 and CDR2 (germline): SGHTA, FQGNSA. The CDR3 coding sequence is TGTGCCAGCAGTCTTAGCCCAGGGGGCGCAGAGTCAAAACTGTTTTTT. This gives the protein CASSLSPGGAESKLFF.

This rearrangement joins TRBV18 to TRBJ2-5; 11 nucleotides agree with TRBD2. Germline-derived CDR1 and CDR2 are KGHSH and LQKENI. Trimming at V came to 5 bases and at J to 7 bases, leaving 15 bases not matched to a gene. The CDR3 length is 17 residues. CDR3 DNA: TGTGCCAGCTCATCGACTGCCATAGCGGGGGGGCCGGTGACCCAGTACTTC. This encodes CASSSTAIAGGPVTQYF. The full variable domain, rest sourced from reference TRBV18 and TRBJ2-5, is NAGVMQNPRHLVRRRGQEARLRCSPMKGHSHVYWYRQLPEEGLKFMVYLQKENIIDESGMPKERFSAEFPKEGPSILRIQQVVRGDSAAYFCASSSTAIAGGPVTQYFGPGTRLLVL.

V usage is TRBV5-1 and J usage is TRBJ2-2; no firm D call. V lost 4 bases and J 4 bases, leaving 11 bases between the germline ends. Germline V lookup: CDR1 SGHRS, CDR2 YFSETQ. The CDR3 spans 14 residues. CDR3 bases: TGCGCCAGCAGCCCAGTGCAGGTCACCGGGGAGCTGTTTTTT. Its protein product is CASSPVQVTGELFF.